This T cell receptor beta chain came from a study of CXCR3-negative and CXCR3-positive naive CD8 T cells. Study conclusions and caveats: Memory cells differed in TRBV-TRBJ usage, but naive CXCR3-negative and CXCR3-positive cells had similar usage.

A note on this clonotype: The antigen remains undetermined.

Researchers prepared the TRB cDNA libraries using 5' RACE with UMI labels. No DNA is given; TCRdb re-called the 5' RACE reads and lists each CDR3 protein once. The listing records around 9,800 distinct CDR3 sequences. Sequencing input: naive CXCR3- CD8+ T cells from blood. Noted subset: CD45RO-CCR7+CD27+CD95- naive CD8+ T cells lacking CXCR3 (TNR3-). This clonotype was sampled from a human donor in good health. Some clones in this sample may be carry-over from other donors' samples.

CDR3 amino acids: CSAGYGTSGRAETQYF. The J gene is TRBJ2-5, the V gene TRBV20-1; lacking DNA, the TRBD2 call made by TCRdb goes unchecked. The CDR3 is 16 residues long. Germline V CDR1 and CDR2: DFQATT, SNEGSKA (reference sequence).